The 10 T cell receptor beta chains below all came from one sample that was sequenced in a study of cytomegalovirus exposure and HLA in healthy donors (dated by TCRdb to the late 2010s). Library creation used the immunoSEQ multiplex PCR assay. Sourced from immuneACCESS, this table was stored by TCRdb with only in-frame sequences that have V and J called. A share of the clones is absent; for the studies checked, an unresolved V gene accounts for under half, and the remainder has no known explanation. The sample data list 70,000 or so clones, and 90% to 95% of these were observed just once. The top ten constitute about 3% of the sample. The specimen was PBMCs. The receptors stem from a man between 18 and 35 years old in good health and CMV-seronegative.

This chain connects TRBV19 to TRBJ1-5; TRBD1 matches 7 bases. The CDR3 runs to 14 residues. The J segment lost 1 base and the V segment lost 6 bases, leaving 3 bases of the junction unmatched. CDR1 is LNHDA, CDR2 SQIVND, per germline (reference sequence). The CDR3 DNA follows: TGTGCCAGTAGGGAGGGGGCGAGCAATCAGCCCCAGCATTTT. Translating gives CASREGASNQPQHF.

Here the CDR3 reads CASSEQGALRYSGYTF. The CDR3 DNA sequence: TGTGCCAGCAGTGAACAGGGAGCTCTCCGCTATTCTGGCTACACCTTC. V is TRBV28 and J is TRBJ1-2; D perhaps matches TRBD1 (6 bases). The CDR3 runs 16 residues. Germline V gene data show CDR1 as MDHEN and CDR2 as SYDVKM. V lost 5 bases to trimming and J lost 7 bases, with 23 bases between them.

This sequence joins TRBV6-6 and TRBJ2-1, with 12 bases fitting TRBD2. CDR1 and CDR2 (germline): MNHNY, SVGAGI (reference sequence). V lost 8 bases to trimming and J lost 10 bases; unmatched junction nucleotides: 12. The CDR3 is made up of 15 amino acids. Written as DNA, the CDR3 is TGTGCCAGCGGCTTACCGACTAGCGGGAGACTGGAGCAGTTCTTC. Protein product: CASGLPTSGRLEQFF.

The V call is TRBV6-5, the J call TRBJ2-7; 9 bases are a match to TRBD1. The germline CDR1 and CDR2 sequences are MNHEY and SVGAGI. With V trimmed by 2 bases and J by 3 bases, 8 bases remained unmatched. The CDR3 runs 16 residues. The CDR3 spells CASSYRPGTGNYEQYF. CDR3 DNA sequence: TGTGCCAGCAGTTACCGTCCCGGGACAGGGAACTACGAGCAGTACTTC.

This clone occurred once. This sequence joins TRBV5-4 and TRBJ1-4; the match to TRBD1 covers 10 bases. The CDR3 runs to 14 residues. Germline V CDR1 and CDR2: SGHNT, YYREEE (reference sequence). V shed 4 bases, J shed 7 bases, and the junction held 4 bases outside the gene matches. CDR3 sequence (DNA): TGTGCCAGCAGCGTGGACAGGGGGAGTGAAAAACTGTTTTTT. Amino acid sequence: CASSVDRGSEKLFF. Drawing the rest from reference TRBV5-4 and TRBJ1-4, the complete variable domain is ETGVTQSPTHLIKTRGQQVTLRCSSQSGHNTVSWYQQALGQGPQFIFQYYREEENGRGNFPPRFSGLQFPNYSSELNVNALELDDSALYLCASSVDRGSEKLFFGSGTQLSVL.

The genes are TRBV27 and TRBJ2-3, with TRBD1 as a possible D gene (5 bases). The germline gives CDR1 MNHEY, CDR2 SMNVEV (reference sequence). Trimming took off 4 bases at V and 6 bases at J, with 11 bases between the two ends. CDR3 length: 13 amino acids. The CDR3 DNA reads as TGTGCCAGCAGTTCAAGAGACAGTGATACGCAGTATTTT. This codes for CASSSRDSDTQYF.

This clone was counted a few times. Germline is not matched at one junction end, which may reflect a read error. The CDR3 region is CASSSRQGNEQFF. The CDR3 region has the DNA TGTGCTAGCAGCTCCCGACAGGGTAATGAGCAGTTCTTC. The chain recombines TRBV7-7 with TRBJ2-1, with TRBD1 matching over 7 bases. The CDR3 covers 13 residues. Germline CDR1 is SSHAT and CDR2 is FNYEAQ (reference sequence).

V and J are TRBV4-2 and TRBJ2-2, with D perhaps matching TRBD2 (6 bases). Germline V gene lookup returns CDR1 LGHNA and CDR2 YNFKEQ. Trimming took off 0 bases at V and 2 bases at J, with 13 bases between the two ends. The length of the CDR3 is 17 residues. The CDR3 DNA follows: TGTGCCAGCAGCCAAGATTCCAGCGGGCCAAACACCGGGGAGCTGTTTTTT. Protein sequence: CASSQDSSGPNTGELFF.

This chain links TRBV28 with TRBJ2-3; D is undetermined. V was cut by 3 bases and J by 0 bases, with 16 bases left in between. The CDR3 runs to 17 residues. The germline V gene encodes CDR1 MDHEN and CDR2 SYDVKM. The CDR3 is CASSFDLRSTSTDTQYF. Written as DNA, the CDR3 is TGTGCCAGCAGTTTTGATTTGAGGTCTACTAGCACAGATACGCAGTATTTT.

The V gene is TRBV18, the J gene TRBJ1-5; D perhaps matches TRBD1 (6 bases). Trimming removed 0 bases from V and 3 bases from J, with 15 bases in between. Per germline, CDR1 KGHSH and CDR2 LQKENI. The CDR3 contains 17 residues. CDR3: CASSPPPGTRINQPQHF. CDR3 in DNA: TGTGCCAGCTCACCACCGCCCGGGACAAGAATCAATCAGCCCCAGCATTTT.